Each of the 19 T cell receptor beta chains below was sequenced from the same sample in a study of cytotoxic CD8 clonotypes in ibrutinib-treated CLL. Profiled with immunoSEQ multiplex PCR; TCRdb holds only in-frame clones, not every one. This sample yields about 13,000 clones, of which under 75% are seen a single time; roughly 5.3% belongs to the top ten. Sequenced material: PBMCs, taken before ibrutinib treatment. These receptors originate from a human donor with chronic lymphocytic leukemia.

The chain combines TRBV4-3 with TRBJ2-7; D is perhaps TRBD2 (5 bases). CDR3 length: 14 residues. Germline values: CDR1 LGHNA, CDR2 YSLEER. V shed 0 bases and J shed 1 base, with 7 bases lying between them. The CDR3 loop reads CASSQDSGSYEQYF. In nucleotides, the CDR3 is TGCGCCAGCAGCCAAGATTCGGGGTCCTACGAGCAGTACTTC.

CDR3 region: CASSRDSGLVFF. The CDR3 DNA reads TGTGCCAGTAGCCGGGACAGCGGTTTGGTTTTCTTT. The V call is TRBV19, the J call TRBJ1-1; TRBD1 agrees at 7 bases. With 6 bases clipped from V and 13 bases from J, the junction kept 11 bases outside the gene matches. This CDR3 contains 12 residues. Germline CDR1 LNHDA, CDR2 SQIVND (reference sequence).

This clone turned up a few times. CDR3 loop: CASSTTASNEKLFF. CDR3 nucleotides: TGTGCCAGTAGTACGACAGCCTCTAATGAAAAACTGTTTTTT. V is TRBV19 and J is TRBJ1-4; D perhaps matches TRBD1 (5 bases). With 4 bases removed from V and 3 bases from J, the gap between germline ends came to 9 bases. In germline, CDR1 is LNHDA, CDR2 SQIVND (reference sequence). The CDR3 is 14 residues long.

Details on this clone: The junction does not match germline at one end; this may be a read error. The V and J genes are TRBV4-3 and TRBJ2-3; D perhaps matches TRBD1 (5 bases). This CDR3 has 16 amino acids. Germline loops: CDR1 LGHNA, CDR2 YSLEER. CDR3 DNA sequence: TGCGTCAGCAGCCAAGGGGCAGGTTTTAGCACAGATACGCAGTATTTT. It codes for CVSSQGAGFSTDTQYF.

The rearrangement joins TRBV28 to TRBJ2-3; D perhaps matches TRBD1 (7 bases). The CDR3 has 14 residues. V was trimmed by 7 bases and J by 5 bases, leaving 16 bases between them. CDR1 and CDR2 from the germline V gene are MDHEN and SYDVKM. The CDR3 reads CASTGGGFGDTQYF. The CDR3 DNA sequence: TGTGCCAGCACAGGGGGAGGTTTTGGAGATACGCAGTATTTT.

The chain combines TRBV30 with TRBJ1-1; D is unclear. The V gene's germline CDR1 is GTSNPN and CDR2 SVGIG (reference sequence). Between the trimmed V and J ends, which lost 4 bases and 3 bases, there was a span of 6 bases. The CDR3 is made up of 11 amino acids. Written as DNA, the CDR3 is TGTGCCTGGATGGGGTACACTGAAGCTTTCTTT. It is translated as CAWMGYTEAFF.

This clone turned up a few times. The chain links TRBV28 to TRBJ1-2; 9 bases fit TRBD1. The trim removed 6 bases at V and 5 bases at J, leaving 10 bases unmatched. The length of the CDR3 is 15 residues. The germline V gene encodes CDR1 MDHEN and CDR2 SYDVKM. The CDR3 bases are TGTGCCAGCAGGCTACAGGGGGCGCCAGGGTATGGCTACACCTTC. The encoded protein is CASRLQGAPGYGYTF.

The rearrangement uses TRBV5-8 and TRBJ2-5; TRBD1 aligns across 8 bases. Germline-derived CDR1 and CDR2 are SGHTS and YDEGEE. This CDR3 region has 17 residues. V was clipped by 1 base and J by 1 base; unmatched bases: 9. CDR3 loop: CASSLRGAGGLQETQYF. In DNA form, the CDR3 reads TGTGCCAGCAGCTTGAGGGGGGCAGGGGGCCTCCAAGAGACCCAGTACTTC.

This rearrangement joins TRBV18 to TRBJ1-6; 9 bases align to TRBD1. V was clipped by 6 bases and J by 8 bases; unmatched bases: 11. Germline V gives CDR1 KGHSH, CDR2 LQKENI. The CDR3 extends over 16 amino acids. CDR3 coding DNA: TGTGCCAGCTCCCCCCTTGAGGGACAGGGTCATTCACCCCTCCACTTT. Translation gives CASSPLEGQGHSPLHF. Full variable domain (outside the CDR3, taken from reference TRBV18 and TRBJ1-6): NAGVMQNPRHLVRRRGQEARLRCSPMKGHSHVYWYRQLPEEGLKFMVYLQKENIIDESGMPKERFSAEFPKEGPSILRIQQVVRGDSAAYFCASSPLEGQGHSPLHFGNGTRLTVT.

The J gene is TRBJ1-2, the V gene TRBV19, with 8 positions matching TRBD1. The CDR3 has 15 amino acids. V was pared by 4 bases and J by 0 bases, with 4 bases of the junction left unmatched. Looked up from germline, CDR1 is LNHDA and CDR2 is SQIVND (reference sequence). CDR3 sequence (DNA): TGTGCCAGTAGTACCGGACAGGGAACTAACTATGGCTACACCTTC. It translates to CASSTGQGTNYGYTF.

This clone was detected only a few times. V gene TRBV6-5 combines with J gene TRBJ1-2; 8 nucleotides line up with TRBD1. After removal of 7 bases from V and 8 bases from J, the junction contained 15 bases not matched to a gene. The CDR3 is 15 residues long. From germline, CDR1 is MNHEY and CDR2 SVGAGI. Here the CDR3 reads CASTGSTGVVEGYTF. The DNA of the CDR3 is TGTGCCAGCACCGGATCGACAGGGGTGGTGGAGGGCTACACCTTC.

CDR3 loop: CASSLVGGGEQYF. CDR3 in DNA: TGTGCCAGCAGCTTAGTTGGGGGAGGCGAGCAGTACTTC. The rearrangement uses TRBV7-9 and TRBJ2-7, with D possibly being TRBD2 (6 bases). Between the trimmed V and J ends, which lost 1 base and 6 bases, there was a span of 10 bases. Per germline, CDR1 SEHNR and CDR2 FQNEAQ (reference sequence). There are 13 residues in the CDR3.

The chain has TRBV11-2 and TRBJ2-3, with TRBD2 identical over 8 bases. J gave up 3 bases and V 2 bases, and 1 base lay outside the gene matches. Per germline, CDR1 SGHAT and CDR2 FQNNGV. The CDR3 has 14 residues. As DNA, the CDR3 is TGTGCCAGCAGCTTATCGGGGGGGACAGATACGCAGTATTTT. Protein: CASSLSGGTDTQYF.

The rearrangement links TRBV6-4 to TRBJ2-7; TRBD1 matches at 7 bases. The CDR3 has 13 residues. V trimming: 6 bases; J trimming: 7 bases; junction bases outside the gene matches: 9. Germline CDR1 and CDR2: MRHNA and SNTAGT. The CDR3 nucleotides read TGTGCCAGCAGCCAGGACAGGTTGGGTGAGCAGTACTTC. Encoded protein: CASSQDRLGEQYF.

The chain links TRBV28 to TRBJ2-1; D possibly matches TRBD1 or TRBD2 (5 bases each). Looked up from germline, CDR1 is MDHEN and CDR2 is SYDVKM. Trimming pared 8 bases from V and 5 bases from J, leaving 13 bases between. This CDR3 contains 13 residues. The CDR3 bases are TGTGCCAGCGGGGCGAGCGGACACAATGAGCAGTTCTTC. Protein product: CASGASGHNEQFF.

In its sample, this clone was seen once. The chain uses TRBV14 and TRBJ1-2; perhaps TRBD1 as D (6 bases). The length of the CDR3 is 16 residues. Germline lookup yields CDR1 SGHDN and CDR2 FVKESK. The germline V and J ends were trimmed by 0 bases and 4 bases, with 15 bases remaining between them. CDR3 protein: CASSQDRGVWPYGYTF. CDR3 nucleotide sequence: TGTGCCAGCAGCCAAGACAGGGGAGTTTGGCCCTATGGCTACACCTTC.

This clone was seen once. The V gene is TRBV5-6, the J gene TRBJ2-5; 7 bases are a match to TRBD2. After removal of 6 bases from V and 1 base from J, the junction contained 6 bases not matched to a gene. This CDR3 comprises 14 residues. Germline-derived CDR1 and CDR2 are SGHDT and YYEEEE. The CDR3 sequence is CASNPGGPQETQYF. CDR3 in DNA: TGTGCCAGCAACCCGGGGGGTCCCCAAGAGACCCAGTACTTC.

The chain combines TRBV11-2 with TRBJ2-5; TRBD2 matches at 9 bases. The CDR3 totals 14 residues. V trimming: 5 bases; J trimming: 5 bases; junction bases outside the gene matches: 6. Germline CDR1 and CDR2: SGHAT and FQNNGV. The CDR3 DNA reads as TGTGCCAGCAGCCCCCGGCTAGCGGGGGAGACCCAGTACTTC. Translated: CASSPRLAGETQYF.

This clone was detected only a few times. The chain employs TRBV19 and TRBJ1-6; possibly TRBD1 for D (5 bases). The CDR3 extends over 16 amino acids. Per germline, CDR1 LNHDA and CDR2 SQIVND (reference sequence). The V gene lost 3 bases and the J gene lost 2 bases, with 11 bases spanning the gap. The CDR3 nucleotides read TGTGCCAGTAGTATTCGCTCGGGGGCCTATAATTCACCCCTCCACTTT. Translated: CASSIRSGAYNSPLHF.